The present entry profiles one T cell receptor (beta chain) with its context. CDR3 length equals 16 residues. Germline V CDR1 and CDR2: SGHAT, FQNNGV. The V and J ends lost 1 base and 0 bases respectively, with 12 bases between them. TCRdb's table, derived via immunoSEQ multiplex PCR, lists solely in-frame clones and lacks some. This sample has 68,000 or so clones, with roughly 92% found just once. This entry comes from a study of T cells after somatic rescue of genetic block. This receptor was taken from a man aged 35-49 years. The V and J genes are TRBV11-2 and TRBJ1-1, with TRBD1 as a possible D gene (5 bases). The sequencing input was peripheral blood mononuclear cells (PBMCs). The chain's CDR3 is CASSLGGTGLNTEAFF. The CDR3 nucleotides are TGTGCCAGCAGCTTAGGAGGTACAGGCCTGAACACTGAAGCTTTCTTT.